These T cell receptor beta chains were read from a single sample in a study of T-cell memory formation after mild COVID-19. TCRdb itself ran the 5' RACE reads through MiXCR, one entry per CDR3 protein. The profile shows over 500,000 distinct CDR3 sequences, approximately 15% of them singletons. The sample taken for sequencing was PBMCs or a T cell subset sorted from them (not recorded which). These receptors all come from an adult woman who had mild COVID-19 (a few samples of this study predate the infection). Cell type and time point are not known. The CDR3 runs from the conserved cysteine through the conserved F or W. Each record gives: CDR3 protein, J gene, V gene, CDR3 length.

CDR3: CASSWGKASGRNIQYF; J: TRBJ2-4; V: TRBV7-8; length: 16
CDR3: CASGRGRTWVSYEQYF; J: TRBJ2-7; V: TRBV9; length: 16
CDR3: CASSILPPSVGSGANVLTF; J: TRBJ2-6; V: TRBV19; length: 19
CDR3: CASSQTRGVGTQYF; J: TRBJ2-5; V: TRBV7-2; length: 14
CDR3: CASLAMNTYNEQFF; J: TRBJ2-1; V: TRBV18; length: 14
CDR3: CAISETFTGPGLAGDGYEQYF; J: TRBJ2-7; V: TRBV10-3; length: 21
CDR3: CAWSAPGQGLYEQYF; J: TRBJ2-7; V: TRBV30; length: 15
CDR3: CASRSQRGASTDTQYF; J: TRBJ2-3; V: TRBV11-2; length: 16
CDR3: CSARTEAGVWDTQYF; J: TRBJ2-3; V: TRBV20-1; length: 15
CDR3: CASSLARLAGKETQYF; J: TRBJ2-5; V: TRBV7-8; length: 16